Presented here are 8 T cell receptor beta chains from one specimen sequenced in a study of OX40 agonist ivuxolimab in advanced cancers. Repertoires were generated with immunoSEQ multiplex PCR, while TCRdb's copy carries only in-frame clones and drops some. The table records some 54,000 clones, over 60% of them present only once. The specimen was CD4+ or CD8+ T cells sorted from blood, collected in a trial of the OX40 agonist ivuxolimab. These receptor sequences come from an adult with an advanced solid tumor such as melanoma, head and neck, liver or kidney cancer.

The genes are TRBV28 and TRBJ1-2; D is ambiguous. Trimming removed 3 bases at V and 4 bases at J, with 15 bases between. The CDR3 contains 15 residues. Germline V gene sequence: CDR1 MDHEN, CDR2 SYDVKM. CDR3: CASSFPRSGRYGYTF. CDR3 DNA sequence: TGTGCCAGCAGTTTCCCACGGAGCGGCCGCTATGGCTACACCTTC.

The DNA of the CDR3 is TGCGCCAGCAGCCAAGAAGTAAAGGGTTCACCCCTCCACTTT. This codes for CASSQEVKGSPLHF. The chain links TRBV4-3 to TRBJ1-6; D is unclear. The CDR3 consists of 14 residues. Germline lookup yields CDR1 LGHNA and CDR2 YSLEER. Trimming took 0 bases from V and 9 from J, leaving 9 bases between them.

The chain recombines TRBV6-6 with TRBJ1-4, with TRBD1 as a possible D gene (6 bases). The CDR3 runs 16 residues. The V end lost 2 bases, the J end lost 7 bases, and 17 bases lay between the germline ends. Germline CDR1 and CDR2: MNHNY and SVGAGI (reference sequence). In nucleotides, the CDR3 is TGTGCCAGCAGTTACCCCCCCGGGACATCGGGTGAAAAACTGTTTTTT. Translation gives CASSYPPGTSGEKLFF.

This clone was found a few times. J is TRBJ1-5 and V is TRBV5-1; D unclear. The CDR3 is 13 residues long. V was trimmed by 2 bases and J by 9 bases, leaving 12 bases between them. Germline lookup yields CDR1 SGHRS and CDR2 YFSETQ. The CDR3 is CASSLDPEGPQHF. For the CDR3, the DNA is TGCGCCAGCAGCTTAGACCCCGAGGGGCCCCAGCATTTT. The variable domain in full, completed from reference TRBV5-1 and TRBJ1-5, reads KAGVTQTPRYLIKTRGQQVTLSCSPISGHRSVSWYQQTPGQGLQFLFEYFSETQRNKGNFPGRFSGRQFSNSRSEMNVSTLELGDSALYLCASSLDPEGPQHFGDGTRLSIL.

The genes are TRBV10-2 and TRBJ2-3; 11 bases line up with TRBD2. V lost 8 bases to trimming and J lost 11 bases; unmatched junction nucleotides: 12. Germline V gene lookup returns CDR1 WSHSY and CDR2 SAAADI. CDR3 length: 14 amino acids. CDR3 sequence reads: CASANSGRDSGQYF. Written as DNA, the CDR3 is TGCGCCAGCGCTAATAGCGGGAGGGACTCGGGGCAGTATTTT.

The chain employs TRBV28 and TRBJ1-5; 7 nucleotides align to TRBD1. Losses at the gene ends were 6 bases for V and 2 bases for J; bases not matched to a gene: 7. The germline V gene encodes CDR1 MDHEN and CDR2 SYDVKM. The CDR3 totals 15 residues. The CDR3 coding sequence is TGTGCCAGCAGGTCAGGGGGGGACGGCAATCAGCCCCAGCATTTT. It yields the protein CASRSGGDGNQPQHF.

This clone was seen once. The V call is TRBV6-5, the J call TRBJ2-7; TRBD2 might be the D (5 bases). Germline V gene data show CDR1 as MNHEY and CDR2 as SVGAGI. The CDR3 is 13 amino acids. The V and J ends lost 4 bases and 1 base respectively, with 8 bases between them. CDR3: CASSSWESYEQYF. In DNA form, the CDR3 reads TGTGCCAGCAGTTCGTGGGAGTCCTACGAGCAGTACTTC.

The CDR3 DNA reads as TGTGCCAGCAGCTTAGGGCCAGAGGCCGAAGCTTTCTTT. It translates to CASSLGPEAEAFF. J is TRBJ1-1 and V is TRBV7-2; D is undetermined. Deletions cut 1 base from V and 8 bases from J, with 11 bases between. CDR1 is SGHTA and CDR2 is FQGNSA in the germline V gene. CDR3 length equals 13 residues.